This T cell receptor beta chain stems from a study of blood T cell repertoires in COVID-19. Study-wide background: The United States, Italy and Spain provided the acute and convalescent COVID-19 samples. PBMCs, B-cell-depleted T cells, or T cells provided the cDNA or gDNA that made up the material.

In the study's own analysis: Reference gene primer amplification in the assay estimated nucleated cell counts. The table came from immunoSEQ multiplex PCR; TCRdb's copy has only in-frame clones and leaves some out. V and J calls and clone size follow that table, whereas D and trimming were derived from the DNA. The table includes 160,000 or so clones, 82% detected once. The V segment lost 8 bases and the J segment 0 bases; nucleotides outside the gene matches: 6. This CDR3 contains 14 residues. Per the germline V gene, CDR1 is SGHTA and CDR2 is FQGNSA. The source material was peripheral blood. This chain links TRBV7-2 with TRBJ2-7; TRBD2 matches 8 bases. This receptor was identified in a woman in her seventies with acute or convalescent COVID-19. The CDR3 DNA is TGTGCCAGCCGGGGGGGCGGAAGCTCCTACGAGCAGTACTTC. Translated: CASRGGGSSYEQYF.